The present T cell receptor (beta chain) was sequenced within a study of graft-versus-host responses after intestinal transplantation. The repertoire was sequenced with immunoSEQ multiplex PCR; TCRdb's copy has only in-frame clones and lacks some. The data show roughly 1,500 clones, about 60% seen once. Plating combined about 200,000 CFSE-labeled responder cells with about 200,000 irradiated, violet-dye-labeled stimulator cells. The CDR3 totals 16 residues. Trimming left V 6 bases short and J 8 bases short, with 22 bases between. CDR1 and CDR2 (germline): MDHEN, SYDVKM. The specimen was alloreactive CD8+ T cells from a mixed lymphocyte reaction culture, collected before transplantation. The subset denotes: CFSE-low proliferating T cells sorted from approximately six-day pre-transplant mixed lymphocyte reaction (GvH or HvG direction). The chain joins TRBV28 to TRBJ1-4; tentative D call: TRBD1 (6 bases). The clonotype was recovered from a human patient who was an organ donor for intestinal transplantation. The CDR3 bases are TGTGCCAGCAGCCTGTACCCAGGGGCTTTGGGCGAAAAACTGTTTTTT. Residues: CASSLYPGALGEKLFF.